A selection of T cell receptor beta chains follows, all from one sample in a study of human T cells and chemical hapten exposure. From the RACE reads, TCRdb called clonotypes with MiXCR, one entry per CDR3 protein. Of 350,000 to 400,000 distinct CDR3 sequences in the sample, about 5.1% were seen once. Sequencing was performed on whole blood, taken in connection with sensitization to the hapten diphenylcyclopropenone (DPC). The receptor set was obtained from a woman aged 50 to 60 with alopecia areata. Some clones in this sample may be carry-over from other donors' samples. Both conserved end residues are part of each CDR3. The order of the fields is D gene, clone size, J gene, V gene, CDR3 DNA, CDR3 protein. D genes are given only for firm matches. Size values are once, few and many counts, or a class for expanded clones, and some rows have none.

>-|few|TRBJ1-3|TRBV7-6
TGTGCCAGCAGCTTCGGTTTCGACAGCGTGGCGGACACCATATATTTT
CASSFGFDSVADTIYF
>-|-|TRBJ1-1|TRBV2
TGTGCCAGCAGTGAAGATTTGGTTTCTGCTGTGAACACTGAAGCTTTCTTT
CASSEDLVSAVNTEAFF
>-|many|TRBJ2-3|TRBV12-3/TRBV12-4
TGTGCCAGCAGTCTTCAGGGGACGCAGTATTTT
CASSLQGTQYF
>-|few|TRBJ2-1|TRBV11-2
TGTGCCAGCAGCTCTACCGGACAGCAGTTCTTC
CASSSTGQQFF
>TRBD2|many|TRBJ2-7|TRBV29-1
TGCAGCGTTGTTCCTAGCGGGACGTCGGGGGAGCAGTACTTC
CSVVPSGTSGEQYF
>-|many|TRBJ1-1|TRBV4-2
TGTGCCAGCAGCCAAGATCAGGGGATGAACACTGAAGCTTTCTTT
CASSQDQGMNTEAFF
>-|-|TRBJ2-7|TRBV10-1
TGCGCCAGCAGTGAGTCTGGCGGAATTTACGAGCAGTACTTC
CASSESGGIYEQYF
>TRBD2|-|TRBJ2-3|TRBV4-1
TGCGCCAGCTCTGGACGACTAGCGGCGAACACAGATACGCAGTATTTT
CASSGRLAANTDTQYF
>-|many|TRBJ2-2|TRBV7-2
TGTGCCAGCATCCTCTCGGGCAGAACGAACACCGGGGAGCTGTTTTTT
CASILSGRTNTGELFF
>TRBD2|-|TRBJ2-1|TRBV29-1
TGCAGCGGCCGACTAGCGGGAGTGTACAATGAGCAGTTCTTC
CSGRLAGVYNEQFF
>-|-|TRBJ2-3|TRBV7-6
TGTGCCAGCAGCTTAGCAGGGGGGGCCCTAACAGATACGCAGTATTTT
CASSLAGGALTDTQYF
>-|few|TRBJ2-3|TRBV7-2
TGTGCCAGCAGCCTCAGAAACACAGATACGCAGTATTTT
CASSLRNTDTQYF
>-|few|TRBJ2-5|TRBV7-2
TGTGCCAGCAGCCCGGCCGGGTACCAAGAGACCCAGTACTTC
CASSPAGYQETQYF
>-|few|TRBJ2-2|TRBV10-3
TGTGCCATCACCTCGGGGCAGAACACCGGGGAGCTGTTTTTT
CAITSGQNTGELFF
>TRBD2|-|TRBJ2-1|TRBV20-1
TGCAGTGCTAGAGACCCTTCCCCAGCGGGAGGAGGGGGTAGGAATGAGCAGTTCTTC
CSARDPSPAGGGGRNEQFF
>-|many|TRBJ2-7|TRBV27
TGTGCCAGCTCTAGTAGCGGCTACGAGCAGTACTTC
CASSSSGYEQYF